The present TCR beta chain was sequenced within a study of glioma-infiltrating T cells. This clonotype was seen many times. The CDR3 totals 12 residues. V lost 0 bases to trimming and J lost 6 bases, with 7 bases between them. The V gene's germline CDR1 is SGHRS and CDR2 YFSETQ. TCR alpha and beta CDR3 regions were amplified from RNA using iRepertoire nested multiplex PCR. TCRdb reanalysed the multiplex PCR reads using MiXCR and keeps one entry per CDR3 protein. In the table there are 35,000 to 45,000 distinct CDR3 sequences, 20% to 25% of which are singletons. This clonotype originated in a human donor with low-grade glioma or glioblastoma, undergoing nonglioma brain surgery, or in good health (not recorded which). This chain joins TRBV5-1 and TRBJ2-7; tentatively, D is TRBD1 (5 bases). The sample taken for sequencing was glioma tissue, nonneoplastic brain tissue, or PBMCs (not recorded which). The CDR3 DNA is TGCGCCAGCAGCTTGGAAGGGGTCGAGCAGTACTTC. Translating it yields CASSLEGVEQYF.